These 18 T cell receptor beta chains came from one sample sequenced in a study of blood T cell repertoires in COVID-19. Some clones are missing from TCRdb's copy, which holds only in-frame ones; the method was immunoSEQ multiplex PCR. The data contain about 140,000 clones, roughly 80% of them singletons. Sequences were obtained from peripheral blood. These TCRs come from a man between 65 and 80 years old who had recovered from COVID-19.

Here the CDR3 reads CASSFTLAPQETQYF. CDR3 coding DNA: TGCGCCAGCAGCTTTACACTAGCGCCGCAAGAGACCCAGTACTTC. The chain carries TRBV5-1 and TRBJ2-5; 7 bases fit TRBD2. The CDR3 is made up of 15 amino acids. V lost 2 bases, J lost 2 bases, and 6 bases stayed unmatched. Germline-derived CDR1 and CDR2 are SGHRS and YFSETQ.

V gene TRBV11-3 combines with J gene TRBJ2-1; D might be TRBD1 (6 bases). This CDR3 contains 13 residues. V shed 5 bases and J shed 7 bases, with 12 bases lying between them. Germline CDR1 reads SGHNT; CDR2 reads YENEEA. The CDR3, as DNA: TGTGCCAGCAGCCTACAGGGTCGGAATGAGCAGTTCTTC. Protein sequence: CASSLQGRNEQFF. The full variable domain, rest sourced from reference TRBV11-3 and TRBJ2-1, is EAGVVQSPRYKIIEKKQPVAFWCNPISGHNTLYWYLQNLGQGPELLIRYENEEAVDDSQLPKDRFSAERLKGVDSTLKIQPAELGDSAVYLCASSLQGRNEQFFGPGTRLTVL.

CDR3 protein: CAILGDRGTEAFF. CDR3 sequence (DNA): TGTGCCATCTTGGGGGACAGGGGAACTGAAGCTTTCTTT. This chain joins TRBV10-3 and TRBJ1-1, with TRBD1 identical over 10 bases. Per the germline V gene, CDR1 is ENHRY and CDR2 is SYGVKD. The CDR3 totals 13 residues. V gave up 8 bases and J gave up 5 bases; unmatched junction bases: 5.

This chain connects TRBV27 to TRBJ1-4; D ambiguous. Trimming removed 6 bases at V and 7 bases at J, with 15 bases between. The length of the CDR3 is 14 residues. CDR1 MNHEY and CDR2 SMNVEV come from the germline V gene (reference sequence). CDR3 DNA sequence: TGTGCCAGCAGCATCACCACGGAGCCTGAAAAACTGTTTTTT. It is translated as CASSITTEPEKLFF.

This chain links TRBV2 with TRBJ2-7, with D perhaps TRBD2 (6 bases). Germline CDR1 SNHLY, CDR2 FYNNEI. V was pared by 3 bases and J by 7 bases, with 16 bases between. The length of the CDR3 is 14 residues. In nucleotides, the CDR3 is TGTGCCAGCAGTGAGGCCGTGCCCCGGGGGGAGCAGTACTTC. This sequence encodes CASSEAVPRGEQYF. Based on the CDR3 plus reference TRBV2 and TRBJ2-7, the full variable domain is EPEVTQTPSHQVTQMGQEVILRCVPISNHLYFYWYRQILGQKVEFLVSFYNNEISEKSEIFDDQFSVERPDGSNFTLKIRSTKLEDSAMYFCASSEAVPRGEQYFGPGTRLTVT.

The gene calls are TRBV2 and TRBJ2-2; weak D call: TRBD1 (5 bases). The CDR3 spans 15 residues. The germline V and J ends were trimmed by 6 bases and 6 bases, with 17 bases remaining between them. The germline V gene has CDR1 SNHLY and CDR2 FYNNEI. Here the CDR3 reads CASSPFRGDAGELFF. For the CDR3, the DNA is TGTGCCAGCAGCCCCTTTAGGGGTGACGCCGGGGAGCTGTTTTTT.

Note on this clone: One junction end does not reproduce the germline sequence, and a read error may be involved. V and J are TRBV30 and TRBJ2-2; 8 bases are shared with TRBD1. Per germline, CDR1 GTSNPN and CDR2 SVGIG (reference sequence). The CDR3 runs to 15 residues. This CDR3 reads CAWILRGQGYRGAVF. The CDR3 DNA sequence: TGTGCCTGGATCCTTAGAGGACAGGGTTACCGGGGAGCTGTTTTT.

The chain has TRBV29-1 and TRBJ2-2, with TRBD2 matching over 9 bases. The J segment lost 7 bases and the V segment lost 6 bases, leaving 15 bases of the junction unmatched. CDR3 size: 16 residues. Germline lookup yields CDR1 SQVTM and CDR2 ANQGSEA. CDR3 residues: CSVLVGAGGPIGELFF. The CDR3, as DNA: TGCAGCGTCCTCGTAGGGGCGGGAGGGCCGATCGGGGAGCTGTTTTTT.

In this sample, this clone turned up once. The genes are TRBV15 and TRBJ2-5; unclear D gene. This CDR3 contains 16 residues. Between the trimmed V and J ends, which lost 0 bases and 2 bases, there was a span of 13 bases. Germline CDR1 reads LNHNV; CDR2 reads YYDKDF (reference sequence). This chain's CDR3 is CATSRDTAETQETQYF. The CDR3 bases are TGTGCCACCAGCAGAGATACGGCGGAGACTCAAGAGACCCAGTACTTC.

This clone showed up just once. This chain joins TRBV6-5 and TRBJ1-3; D ambiguous. The CDR3 sequence is 13 residues long. Deletions cut 2 bases from V and 6 bases from J, with 8 bases between. Germline CDR1 is MNHEY and CDR2 is SVGAGI. The CDR3 DNA reads TGTGCCAGCAGTTACGGTCCAGAAAACACCATATATTTT. It yields the protein CASSYGPENTIYF.

The chain combines TRBV19 with TRBJ2-7; 8 bases map to TRBD1. This CDR3 region has 14 residues. From germline, CDR1 is LNHDA and CDR2 SQIVND (reference sequence). The V segment lost 1 base and the J segment 3 bases; nucleotides outside the gene matches: 2. CDR3 amino acids: CASSIGQGYYEQYF. CDR3 coding DNA: TGTGCCAGTAGTATAGGACAGGGGTACTACGAGCAGTACTTC. Full variable domain (missing parts from reference TRBV19 and TRBJ2-7): DGGITQSPKYLFRKEGQNVTLSCEQNLNHDAMYWYRQDPGQGLRLIYYSQIVNDFQKGDIAEGYSVSREKKESFPLTVTSAQKNPTAFYLCASSIGQGYYEQYFGPGTRLTVT.

J is TRBJ2-5 and V is TRBV6-4; 10 nucleotides line up with TRBD2. This CDR3 spans 17 amino acids. V shed 6 bases and J 5 bases; nucleotides not matched to a gene: 15. From germline, CDR1 is MRHNA and CDR2 SNTAGT. CDR3 sequence: CASRAREEREGWETQYF. CDR3 coding DNA: TGTGCCAGCAGGGCCAGGGAAGAGCGGGAGGGCTGGGAGACCCAGTACTTC.

The chain uses TRBV19 and TRBJ2-1; TRBD2 matches at 7 bases. V shed 3 bases, J shed 0 bases, and the junction held 5 bases outside the gene matches. CDR1 is LNHDA, CDR2 SQIVND, per germline (reference sequence). The CDR3 has 16 amino acids. CDR3 region: CASSIRRTSSYNEQFF. CDR3 coding DNA: TGTGCCAGTAGTATTCGTCGGACTAGCTCCTACAATGAGCAGTTCTTC.

The rearrangement joins TRBV27 to TRBJ2-5; 11 bases align to TRBD2. Germline values: CDR1 MNHEY, CDR2 SMNVEV (reference sequence). The V gene end was trimmed by 5 bases and the J gene end by 7 bases; junction bases not matched to a gene: 9. The CDR3 runs 15 residues. As DNA, the CDR3 is TGTGCCAGCAGTACCTTAGCGGGAGGGATGCGGACCCAGTACTTC. It codes for CASSTLAGGMRTQYF.

The chain combines TRBV5-4 with TRBJ2-3; weak D call: TRBD2 (5 bases). Germline loops: CDR1 SGHNT, CDR2 YYREEE (reference sequence). The length of the CDR3 is 16 residues. V dropped 4 bases and J dropped 2 bases, with 17 bases sitting between them. CDR3 nucleotides: TGTGCCAGCAGCCCTGAGGAAGCGGTTCCCACAGATACGCAGTATTTT. This codes for CASSPEEAVPTDTQYF.

Note on this clone: This may be a read error: a much more frequent sequence differs by one nucleotide. This chain connects TRBV18 to TRBJ2-2; maybe TRBD1 (6 bases). CDR1 and CDR2 (germline): KGHSH, LQKENI. V was clipped by 2 bases and J by 0 bases, with 7 bases between them. The CDR3 is 15 amino acids. The CDR3 reads CASSPRTANTGELFF. DNA for the CDR3: TGTGCCAGCTCACCAAGGACAGCGAACACCGGGGAGCTGTTTTTT.

This chain connects TRBV5-1 to TRBJ1-5; TRBD1 matches at 10 bases. This CDR3 is 15 amino acids long. The V segment lost 4 bases and the J segment 4 bases; nucleotides outside the gene matches: 5. Germline V gives CDR1 SGHRS, CDR2 YFSETQ. The CDR3 DNA follows: TGCGCCAGCAGCGCCGGGACAGGGGAGAATCAGCCCCAGCATTTT. It codes for CASSAGTGENQPQHF. Variable domain in full (rest from reference TRBV5-1 and TRBJ1-5): KAGVTQTPRYLIKTRGQQVTLSCSPISGHRSVSWYQQTPGQGLQFLFEYFSETQRNKGNFPGRFSGRQFSNSRSEMNVSTLELGDSALYLCASSAGTGENQPQHFGDGTRLSIL.

The chain's CDR3 is CATSRVPLDGRRETQYF. The CDR3 region has the DNA TGTGCCACCAGCAGAGTGCCCCTCGACGGGAGACGGGAGACCCAGTACTTC. The chain carries TRBV15 and TRBJ2-5; D might be TRBD2 (6 bases). V was cut by 1 base and J by 5 bases, with 20 bases left in between. This CDR3 is built from 17 residues. Germline V gene sequence: CDR1 LNHNV, CDR2 YYDKDF (reference sequence).